The source of this T cell receptor (beta chain) is a study of early T cells in non-severe SARS-CoV-2 infection. The overall study: Sequencing input comprised bulk RNA from unsorted whole blood; chain pairing was not available. Study outcomes and limitations: Anti-spike CD8 specificities were favored by VDJdb matching, whose results missed private and CD4 specificities.

As to this clonotype: The antigen is unknown.

Individual cDNA molecules received unique molecular identifiers during library preparation. TCRdb recomputed calls from the 5' RACE reads with MiXCR, one row per CDR3 protein. This table holds about 76,000 distinct CDR3 sequences, approximately 12% found once. Germline V gene sequence: CDR1 SGHTA, CDR2 FQGTGA. The CDR3 is made up of 13 amino acids. The ends were cut back, 5 bases at V and 7 bases at J, with 13 bases in the middle. The sample was whole blood. The TCR sequence derives from an adult who was a healthcare worker with PCR-confirmed SARS-CoV-2 infection or an uninfected control (not recorded which). The chain couples TRBV7-3 to TRBJ2-3, with TRBD2 as a possible D gene (5 bases). DNA for the CDR3: TGTGCCAGCAGCCCGCACCCCGGGAATACGCAGTATTTT. Translated: CASSPHPGNTQYF.